What follows describes a single T cell receptor beta chain. This sample was taken from a study of PD-L1 blockade in urothelial cancer. This CDR3 has 15 amino acids. The germline V gene has CDR1 LNHDA and CDR2 SQIVND (reference sequence). The V and J ends lost 6 bases and 3 bases respectively, with 18 bases between them. The time point was: peripheral blood 6 weeks after treatment start. A total of 1 to 8 samples per patient were collected pretreatment and on-treatment. The repertoire was sequenced with immunoSEQ multiplex PCR; TCRdb's copy has only in-frame clones and lacks some. The sample has roughly 100,000 clones, less than 85% seen once.

The receptor was derived from a man aged 70-80 years with urothelial cancer. This specimen was PBMCs, taken around atezolizumab (anti-PD-L1) treatment. The genes are TRBV19 and TRBJ2-7; D is possibly TRBD2 (5 bases). The CDR3 nucleotides read TGTGCCAGTAGCTATCTCCCGGGGTCCGTCTACGAGCAGTACTTC. This gives the protein CASSYLPGSVYEQYF. The whole variable domain, filled in from reference TRBV19 and TRBJ2-7, reads DGGITQSPKYLFRKEGQNVTLSCEQNLNHDAMYWYRQDPGQGLRLIYYSQIVNDFQKGDIAEGYSVSREKKESFPLTVTSAQKNPTAFYLCASSYLPGSVYEQYFGPGTRLTVT.